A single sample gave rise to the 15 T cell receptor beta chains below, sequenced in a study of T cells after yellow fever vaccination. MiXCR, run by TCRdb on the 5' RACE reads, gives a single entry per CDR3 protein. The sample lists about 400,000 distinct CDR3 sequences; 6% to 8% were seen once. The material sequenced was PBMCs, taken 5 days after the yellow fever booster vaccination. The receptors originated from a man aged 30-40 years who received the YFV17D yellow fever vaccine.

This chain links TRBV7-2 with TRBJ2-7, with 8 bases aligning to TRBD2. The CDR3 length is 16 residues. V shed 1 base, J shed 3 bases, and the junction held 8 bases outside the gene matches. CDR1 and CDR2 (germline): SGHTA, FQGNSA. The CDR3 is CASSLVGEAGVYEQYF. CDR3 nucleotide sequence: TGTGCCAGCAGCTTAGTGGGGGAAGCGGGAGTCTACGAGCAGTACTTC.

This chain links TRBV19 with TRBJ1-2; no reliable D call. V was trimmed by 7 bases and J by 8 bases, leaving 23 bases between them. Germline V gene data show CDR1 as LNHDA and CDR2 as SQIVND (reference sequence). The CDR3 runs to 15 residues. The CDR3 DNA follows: TGTGCCAGTACTGCCCACCCGGCGGCAGGCCGCGGCTACACCTTC. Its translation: CASTAHPAAGRGYTF. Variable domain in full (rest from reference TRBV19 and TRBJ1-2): DGGITQSPKYLFRKEGQNVTLSCEQNLNHDAMYWYRQDPGQGLRLIYYSQIVNDFQKGDIAEGYSVSREKKESFPLTVTSAQKNPTAFYLCASTAHPAAGRGYTFGSGTRLTVV.

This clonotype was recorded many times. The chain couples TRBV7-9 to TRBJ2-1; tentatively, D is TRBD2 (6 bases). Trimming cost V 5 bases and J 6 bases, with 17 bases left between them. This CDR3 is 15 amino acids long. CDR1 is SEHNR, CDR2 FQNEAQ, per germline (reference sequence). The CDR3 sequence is CASSDRREMANEQFF. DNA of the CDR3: TGTGCCAGCAGCGATCGGAGGGAGATGGCCAATGAGCAGTTCTTC. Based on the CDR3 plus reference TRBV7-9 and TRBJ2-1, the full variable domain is DTGVSQNPRHKITKRGQNVTFRCDPISEHNRLYWYRQTLGQGPEFLTYFQNEAQLEKSRLLSDRFSAERPKGSFSTLEIQRTEQGDSAMYLCASSDRREMANEQFFGPGTRLTVL.

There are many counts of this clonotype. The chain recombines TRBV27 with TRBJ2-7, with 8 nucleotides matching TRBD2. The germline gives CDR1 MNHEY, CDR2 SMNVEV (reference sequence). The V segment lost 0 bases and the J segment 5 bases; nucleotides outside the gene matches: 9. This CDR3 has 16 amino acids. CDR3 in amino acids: CASSLSISGSSHEQYF. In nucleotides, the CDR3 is TGTGCCAGCAGTTTATCGATCAGCGGGAGTTCCCACGAGCAGTACTTC.

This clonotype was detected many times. DNA of the CDR3: TGTGCCAGTAGTATTGCAAGCCTATTTGGGTCCTGGGGCGAGCAGTACTTC. Translation gives CASSIASLFGSWGEQYF. The genes are TRBV19 and TRBJ2-7; D gene ambiguous. Germline V CDR1 and CDR2: LNHDA, SQIVND (reference sequence). The CDR3 covers 17 residues. V was trimmed by 3 bases and J by 6 bases, leaving 24 bases between them.

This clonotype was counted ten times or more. CDR3 coding DNA: TGCAGCGTTGGGGCGGGAGGTGGAGATACGCAGTATTTT. Its protein is CSVGAGGGDTQYF. The chain carries TRBV29-1 and TRBJ2-3; 8 bases are shared with TRBD2. V lost 4 bases to trimming and J lost 5 bases; unmatched junction nucleotides: 5. From germline, CDR1 is SQVTM and CDR2 ANQGSEA. The CDR3 covers 13 residues.

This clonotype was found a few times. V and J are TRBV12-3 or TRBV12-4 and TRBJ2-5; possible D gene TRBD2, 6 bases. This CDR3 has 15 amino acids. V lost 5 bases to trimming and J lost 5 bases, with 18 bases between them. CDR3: CASSLAGTALETQYF. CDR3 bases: TGTGCCAGCAGTCTCGCCGGGACTGCGCTTGAGACCCAGTACTTC.

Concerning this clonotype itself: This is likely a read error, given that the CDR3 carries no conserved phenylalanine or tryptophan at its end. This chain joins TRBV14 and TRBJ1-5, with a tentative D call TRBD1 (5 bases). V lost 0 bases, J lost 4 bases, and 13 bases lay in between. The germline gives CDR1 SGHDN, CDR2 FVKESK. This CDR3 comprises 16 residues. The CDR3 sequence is CASSQDYGRGNQPQHL. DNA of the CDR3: TGTGCCAGCAGCCAAGATTATGGACGGGGGAATCAGCCCCAGCATCTT.

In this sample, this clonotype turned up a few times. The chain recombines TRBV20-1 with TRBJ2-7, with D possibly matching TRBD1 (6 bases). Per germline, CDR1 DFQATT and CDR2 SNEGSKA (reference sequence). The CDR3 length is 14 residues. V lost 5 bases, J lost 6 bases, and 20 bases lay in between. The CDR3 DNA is TGCAGTGCTGAGTCTTCCAGGGGCCAGGGCGAGCAGTACTTC. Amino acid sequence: CSAESSRGQGEQYF.

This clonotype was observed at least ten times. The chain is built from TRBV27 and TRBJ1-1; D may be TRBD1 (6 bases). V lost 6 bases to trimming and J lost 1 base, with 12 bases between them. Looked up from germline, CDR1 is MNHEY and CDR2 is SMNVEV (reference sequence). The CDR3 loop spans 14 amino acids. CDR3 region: CASSLGDTNTEAFF. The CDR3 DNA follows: TGTGCCAGCAGCCTCGGGGACACGAACACTGAAGCTTTCTTT.

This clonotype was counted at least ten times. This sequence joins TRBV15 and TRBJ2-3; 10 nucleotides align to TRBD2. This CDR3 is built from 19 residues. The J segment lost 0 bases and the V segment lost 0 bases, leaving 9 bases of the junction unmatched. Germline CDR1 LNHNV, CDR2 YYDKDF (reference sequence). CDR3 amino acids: CATSRDSASGRSSTDTQYF. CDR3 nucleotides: TGTGCCACCAGCAGAGATTCGGCTAGCGGGAGATCTAGCACAGATACGCAGTATTTT.

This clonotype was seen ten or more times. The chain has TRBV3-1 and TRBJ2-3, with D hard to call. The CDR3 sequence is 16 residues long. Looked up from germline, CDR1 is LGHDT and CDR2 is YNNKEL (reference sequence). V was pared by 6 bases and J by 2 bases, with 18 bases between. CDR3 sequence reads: CASRNAGPDSTDTQYF. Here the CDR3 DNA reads TGTGCCAGCAGGAACGCCGGACCCGACTCCACAGATACGCAGTATTTT.

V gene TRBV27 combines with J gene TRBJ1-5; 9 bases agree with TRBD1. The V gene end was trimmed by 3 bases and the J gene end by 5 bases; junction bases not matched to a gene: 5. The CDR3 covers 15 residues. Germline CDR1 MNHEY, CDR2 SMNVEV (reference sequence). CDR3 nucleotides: TGTGCCAGCAGTTTTAGGGGACAGGGCCATCAGCCCCAGCATTTT. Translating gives CASSFRGQGHQPQHF.

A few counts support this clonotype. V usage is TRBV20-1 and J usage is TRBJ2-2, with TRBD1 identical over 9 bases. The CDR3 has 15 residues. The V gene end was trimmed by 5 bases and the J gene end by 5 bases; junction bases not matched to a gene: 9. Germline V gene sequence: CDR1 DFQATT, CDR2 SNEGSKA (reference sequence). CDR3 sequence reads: CSAASGTGITGELFF. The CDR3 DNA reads TGCAGTGCTGCGTCCGGGACAGGGATAACCGGGGAGCTGTTTTTT.

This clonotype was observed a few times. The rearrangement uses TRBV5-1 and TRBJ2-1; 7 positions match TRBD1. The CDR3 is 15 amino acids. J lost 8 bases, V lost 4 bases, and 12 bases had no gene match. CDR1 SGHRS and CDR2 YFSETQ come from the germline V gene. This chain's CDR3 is CASSQDRFQGDEQFF. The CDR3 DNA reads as TGCGCCAGCAGCCAGGACAGGTTTCAAGGCGATGAGCAGTTCTTC.